The 10 T cell receptor beta chains listed next were all sequenced from one sample in a study of blood T cells in healthy people across ages. Alongside a J-beta primer mix, a sample-barcoded 5' primer served in a second PCR lasting roughly 7 to 12 cycles. TCRdb recomputed calls from the 5' RACE reads with MiXCR, one row per CDR3 protein. The data show some 1.7 million distinct CDR3 sequences, roughly 28% seen once. The sample consisted of blood. These receptors originate from a woman in her twenties or thirties in good health.

This clonotype was observed a handful of times. This chain connects TRBV2 to TRBJ2-3, with D maybe TRBD1 (6 bases). The CDR3 covers 15 residues. CDR1 SNHLY and CDR2 FYNNEI come from the germline V gene. Trimming left V 3 bases short and J 5 bases short, with 15 bases between. This CDR3 reads CASSDQGPPVDTQYF. CDR3 DNA sequence: TGTGCCAGCAGTGACCAGGGGCCCCCCGTAGATACGCAGTATTTT.

This clonotype appeared a few times. The rearrangement joins TRBV20-1 to TRBJ2-1, with TRBD2 matching over 9 bases. This CDR3 comprises 14 residues. The V segment lost 5 bases and the J segment 5 bases; nucleotides outside the gene matches: 7. CDR1 is DFQATT, CDR2 SNEGSKA, per germline (reference sequence). The CDR3 here is CSAPLAGRNNEQFF. The CDR3 coding sequence is TGCAGTGCTCCGCTAGCGGGGAGGAACAATGAGCAGTTCTTC.

Ten or more counts support this clonotype. The gene calls are TRBV12-3 or TRBV12-4 and TRBJ2-7; the D gene is possibly TRBD2 (6 bases). Trimming stripped 8 bases from V and 1 base from J, with 9 bases between. The CDR3 is 12 amino acids. CDR3 nucleotide sequence: TGTGCCAGCGGAAGCGGGTCCTACGAGCAGTACTTC. Protein: CASGSGSYEQYF.

This clonotype was seen a handful of times. V usage is TRBV20-1 and J usage is TRBJ2-5, with D perhaps TRBD2 (5 bases). Looked up from germline, CDR1 is DFQATT and CDR2 is SNEGSKA (reference sequence). The CDR3 runs 13 residues. Trimming stripped 6 bases from V and 4 bases from J, with 15 bases between. The CDR3 bases are TGCAGTGCCCGAGGGTGGGCCGGAGAGACCCAGTACTTC. Translation gives CSARGWAGETQYF.

The CDR3 nucleotides are TGTGCCAGCAGTTGGCAGGGGCTGGGGGGGACTGAAGCTTTCTTT. Residues: CASSWQGLGGTEAFF. The V gene is TRBV12-3 or TRBV12-4, the J gene TRBJ1-1, with a weak D call TRBD1 (6 bases). The length of the CDR3 is 15 residues. The V and J ends lost 4 bases and 5 bases respectively, with 17 bases between them.

The rearrangement joins TRBV5-1 to TRBJ1-1; D call uncertain. The germline gives CDR1 SGHRS, CDR2 YFSETQ. There are 15 residues in the CDR3. The V end lost 0 bases, the J end lost 1 base, and 10 bases lay between the germline ends. The CDR3 DNA reads TGCGCCAGCAGCTTGGCTCGGCTCACGAACACTGAAGCTTTCTTT. It specifies CASSLARLTNTEAFF.

The V and J genes are TRBV11-2 and TRBJ2-4; 8 positions agree with TRBD2. The CDR3 runs to 19 residues. Per germline, CDR1 SGHAT and CDR2 FQNNGV. J was trimmed by 2 bases and V by 4 bases; bases with no gene match: 16. The CDR3 here is CASSSSGGGKDSTKNIQYF. The CDR3 nucleotides read TGTGCCAGCAGCTCCTCTGGCGGGGGGAAGGATAGTACCAAAAACATTCAGTACTTC.

This clonotype was observed a few times. The gene calls are TRBV12-3 or TRBV12-4 and TRBJ2-1; no clear D gene. The CDR3 is 14 residues long. V gave up 1 base and J gave up 12 bases, with 16 bases separating them. In nucleotides, the CDR3 is TGTGCCAGCAGTTTAGGTGAACAGAGACTTGGGCAGTTCTTC. Translating it yields CASSLGEQRLGQFF.

This clonotype has only a few counts. The chain couples TRBV27 to TRBJ1-2; D uncertain. V dropped 1 base and J dropped 0 bases, with 3 bases sitting between them. The germline CDR1 and CDR2 sequences are MNHEY and SMNVEV (reference sequence). CDR3 length: 13 amino acids. In DNA, the CDR3 is TGTGCCAGCAGTTTATGGGCTAACTATGGCTACACCTTC. It specifies CASSLWANYGYTF.

In this sample, this clonotype turned up many times. The chain couples TRBV7-2 to TRBJ2-7; weak D call: TRBD2 (6 bases). Trimming pared 5 bases from V and 4 bases from J, leaving 15 bases between. The CDR3 is 14 amino acids. The germline gives CDR1 SGHTA, CDR2 FQGNSA. CDR3: CASSPVVAGYEQYF. The CDR3 coding sequence is TGTGCCAGCAGCCCCGTAGTGGCGGGGTACGAGCAGTACTTC.